One and the same sample provided the 19 T cell receptor beta chains below, sequenced in a study of blood T cell repertoires in COVID-19. Libraries were prepared by immunoSEQ multiplex PCR; TCRdb keeps only in-frame clonotypes and omits some of them. The sample contains 150,000 to 180,000 clones, about 90% of which appear only once. Specimen: peripheral blood. The source of these receptors is a man aged 45 to 65 with acute or convalescent COVID-19.

The rearrangement uses TRBV30 and TRBJ2-2; TRBD1 aligns across 8 bases. Looked up from germline, CDR1 is GTSNPN and CDR2 is SVGIG (reference sequence). The CDR3 runs 14 residues. The ends lost 3 bases at V and 3 bases at J; junction bases unmatched: 3. The CDR3 here is CAWSRGRYTGELFF. The DNA for the CDR3 is TGTGCCTGGAGCAGGGGGCGATACACCGGGGAGCTGTTTTTT.

The chain employs TRBV6-5 and TRBJ1-1; 10 nucleotides agree with TRBD1. Trimming took 6 bases from V and 10 from J; bases not matched to a gene: 11. Germline CDR1 MNHEY, CDR2 SVGAGI. The CDR3 has 14 residues. Here the CDR3 DNA reads TGTGCCAGCAGAGCGGGACAGGGGTCTCGGGCAGCTTTCTTT. Translation: CASRAGQGSRAAFF.

The chain employs TRBV4-1 and TRBJ2-2; D is unresolved. V lost 4 bases and J lost 5, with 17 bases in between. The CDR3 spans 16 residues. Germline loops: CDR1 MGHRA, CDR2 YSYEKL. The CDR3 region has the DNA TGCGCCAGCAGCCGGATCCCTCTGGGCGAGACCGGGGAGCTGTTTTTT. Translated: CASSRIPLGETGELFF.

This sequence joins TRBV4-1 and TRBJ1-3, with 7 nucleotides matching TRBD1. CDR1 and CDR2 (germline): MGHRA, YSYEKL. CDR3 size: 17 residues. V gave up 2 bases and J gave up 0 bases; unmatched junction bases: 7. The chain's CDR3 is CASSQPGTALSGNTIYF. The CDR3 nucleotides read TGCGCCAGCAGCCAACCTGGGACAGCGCTCTCTGGAAACACCATATATTTT.

The genes are TRBV7-9 and TRBJ2-3; 10 bases line up with TRBD2. The CDR3 extends over 18 amino acids. In germline, CDR1 is SEHNR, CDR2 FQNEAQ (reference sequence). Trimming cost V 4 bases and J 8 bases; bases outside gene matches: 18. In nucleotides, the CDR3 is TGTGCCAGCAGCTCTTTAGTCCCCCTAGCGGGAGCCGCAGGTACGCAGTATTTT. Translating gives CASSSLVPLAGAAGTQYF.

This chain connects TRBV4-1 to TRBJ1-2, with D perhaps matching TRBD1 (5 bases). Trimming stripped 0 bases from V and 5 bases from J, with 13 bases between. This CDR3 is built from 15 residues. The germline V gene has CDR1 MGHRA and CDR2 YSYEKL. The CDR3 DNA reads as TGCGCCAGCAGCCAAGATCGGGGGGATGGTTATGGCTACACCTTC. Protein product: CASSQDRGDGYGYTF.

The chain has TRBV5-1 and TRBJ2-5, with D hard to call. This CDR3 is 13 amino acids long. The V end lost 0 bases, the J end lost 1 base, and 4 bases lay between the germline ends. Germline V gene data show CDR1 as SGHRS and CDR2 as YFSETQ. The CDR3 coding sequence is TGCGCCAGCAGCTTGGTAATCCAAGAGACCCAGTACTTC. Residues: CASSLVIQETQYF.

The V call is TRBV30, the J call TRBJ1-2, with 8 bases identical to TRBD1. The V gene end was trimmed by 0 bases and the J gene end by 14 bases; junction bases not matched to a gene: 17. CDR3 size: 15 residues. Germline CDR1 and CDR2: GTSNPN and SVGIG (reference sequence). The CDR3 sequence is CAWSVPHRDRPSKTF. CDR3 bases: TGTGCCTGGAGTGTACCCCACCGGGACAGGCCCTCAAAAACCTTC.

V gene TRBV10-3 combines with J gene TRBJ1-2, with 7 bases aligning to TRBD1. The CDR3 spans 15 residues. Per the germline V gene, CDR1 is ENHRY and CDR2 is SYGVKD. V lost 3 bases and J lost 0; bases outside the gene matches: 4. The CDR3 reads CAISDGQAANYGYTF. The CDR3, as DNA: TGTGCCATCAGTGATGGACAGGCAGCTAACTATGGCTACACCTTC.

The chain carries TRBV28 and TRBJ1-5; 8 bases are shared with TRBD1. The CDR3 contains 14 residues. Germline V lookup: CDR1 MDHEN, CDR2 SYDVKM. Losses at the gene ends were 6 bases for V and 6 bases for J; bases not matched to a gene: 7. The CDR3 nucleotides read TGTGCCAGCAGAGAGACAGGGGCGGGTCAGCCCCAGCATTTT. This gives the protein CASRETGAGQPQHF. The whole variable domain, filled in from reference TRBV28 and TRBJ1-5, reads DVKVTQSSRYLVKRTGEKVFLECVQDMDHENMFWYRQDPGLGLRLIYFSYDVKMKEKGDIPEGYSVSREKKERFSLILESASTNQTSMYLCASRETGAGQPQHFGDGTRLSIL.

This clone appeared a few times. The V gene is TRBV19, the J gene TRBJ2-7, with TRBD1 matching 12 bases. Germline assignment: CDR1 LNHDA and CDR2 SQIVND (reference sequence). This CDR3 region has 19 residues. V was pared by 4 bases and J by 3 bases, with 16 bases of the junction left unmatched. The CDR3 nucleotides are TGTGCCAGTAGTAAAACCGGGACAGGGGGCGTCGCCCCCTACTACGAGCAGTACTTC. This sequence encodes CASSKTGTGGVAPYYEQYF.

Concerning this clone itself: Other DNA sequences from this sample encode an identical CDR3 as well. The chain carries TRBV28 and TRBJ1-1; a weak D match, TRBD1 (5 bases). Deletions cut 6 bases from V and 2 bases from J, with 10 bases between. From germline, CDR1 is MDHEN and CDR2 SYDVKM. The CDR3 covers 13 residues. CDR3 loop: CASRRGTNTEAFF. The CDR3 nucleotides read TGTGCCAGCAGAAGGGGCACAAACACTGAAGCTTTCTTT.

The CDR3, as DNA: TGCGCCAGCAGCCAAGATCAGAGGGACGAGCAGTACTTC. Translating it yields CASSQDQRDEQYF. The chain uses TRBV4-1 and TRBJ2-7; tentatively, D is TRBD2 (5 bases). V lost 0 bases to trimming and J lost 5 bases, with 8 bases between them. The CDR3 covers 13 residues. Germline CDR1 is MGHRA and CDR2 is YSYEKL.

This clone was seen only once. This chain connects TRBV7-9 to TRBJ2-1; weak D call: TRBD1 (5 bases). CDR3 length equals 14 residues. V was cut by 3 bases and J by 6 bases, with 12 bases left in between. CDR1 and CDR2 from the germline V gene are SEHNR and FQNEAQ (reference sequence). Written as DNA, the CDR3 is TGTGCCAGCAGCTTTGTCCAGGGTAGCAATGAGCAGTTCTTC. This encodes CASSFVQGSNEQFF.

The gene calls are TRBV18 and TRBJ2-1; D is perhaps TRBD1 (5 bases). V lost 9 bases and J lost 1, with 13 bases in between. Per germline, CDR1 KGHSH and CDR2 LQKENI. The CDR3 has 14 residues. The CDR3 DNA reads TGTGCCAGACCCCCGCGGACATCCTACAATGAGCAGTTCTTC. It encodes CARPPRTSYNEQFF.

The chain employs TRBV19 and TRBJ1-5, with D possibly matching TRBD1 (6 bases). There are 14 residues in the CDR3. V dropped 7 bases and J dropped 2 bases, with 12 bases sitting between them. Germline V gene sequence: CDR1 LNHDA, CDR2 SQIVND (reference sequence). CDR3 DNA: TGTGCCAGTACTCAGGGGAGAGGCAATCAGCCCCAGCATTTT. This encodes CASTQGRGNQPQHF. Looking up the rest from reference TRBV19 and TRBJ1-5 gives the full variable domain: DGGITQSPKYLFRKEGQNVTLSCEQNLNHDAMYWYRQDPGQGLRLIYYSQIVNDFQKGDIAEGYSVSREKKESFPLTVTSAQKNPTAFYLCASTQGRGNQPQHFGDGTRLSIL.

V usage is TRBV4-1 and J usage is TRBJ2-5; D is ambiguous. V was shortened by 4 bases and J by 1 base, with 10 bases between the two germline ends. This CDR3 is 14 amino acids long. Germline V gives CDR1 MGHRA, CDR2 YSYEKL. Here the CDR3 reads CASSPRNSQETQYF. CDR3 nucleotide sequence: TGCGCCAGCAGCCCCCGGAACAGCCAAGAGACCCAGTACTTC.

J is TRBJ1-3 and V is TRBV9; tentatively, D is TRBD1 (6 bases). CDR3 size: 16 residues. V lost 2 bases, J lost 4 bases, and 16 bases lay in between. Germline V lookup: CDR1 SGDLS, CDR2 YYNGEE. As DNA, the CDR3 is TGTGCCAGCAGCGTCCGCGGACAGATATCAGGAAACACCATATATTTT. It specifies CASSVRGQISGNTIYF.

The rearrangement uses TRBV5-1 and TRBJ2-2; D gene uncertain. Germline loops: CDR1 SGHRS, CDR2 YFSETQ. The V gene lost 0 bases and the J gene lost 5 bases, with 8 bases spanning the gap. CDR3 length: 14 amino acids. CDR3 loop: CASSLASPTGELFF. The CDR3, as DNA: TGCGCCAGCAGCTTGGCTTCTCCTACCGGGGAGCTGTTTTTT.